The clone carrying this T cell receptor beta chain was seen only once. Its matching antigen is unknown. This entry comes from a study of cytomegalovirus exposure and HLA in healthy donors. General study findings and limits: In a later analysis, several top co-occurrence clusters appeared linked to parvovirus B19, influenza, CMV and Epstein-Barr virus. In a later analysis, TCR beta V- and J-gene trimming was associated with a missense DCLRE1C variant.

Germline CDR1 and CDR2: SGHRS and YFSETQ. The V and J ends lost 4 bases and 1 base, in that order; junction bases with no gene match: 4. The length of the CDR3 is 14 residues. With 60 Vbeta and 13 Jbeta primers, the PCR was carried out. TCRdb's copy holds only in-frame clones and misses some; the assay was immunoSEQ multiplex PCR. The sample consists of about 120,000 clones, around 80% of them appearing once. This clonotype was sampled from a middle-aged woman in good health and CMV-seropositive. This sequence joins TRBV5-1 and TRBJ2-5; 7 bases are a match to TRBD1. What was sequenced was PBMCs. CDR3 DNA: TGCGCCAGCAGCGGGGACAGATCCCAAGAGACCCAGTACTTC. Translation gives CASSGDRSQETQYF. Together with reference TRBV5-1 and TRBJ2-5, the CDR3 gives the full variable domain: KAGVTQTPRYLIKTRGQQVTLSCSPISGHRSVSWYQQTPGQGLQFLFEYFSETQRNKGNFPGRFSGRQFSNSRSEMNVSTLELGDSALYLCASSGDRSQETQYFGPGTRLLVL.